This T cell receptor (beta chain) is drawn from a study of blood T cell repertoires in COVID-19. In the study overall: Samples taken during acute and convalescent COVID-19 were collected in the United States, Italy and Spain. T cells, B-cell-depleted T cells, or PBMCs provided the cDNA or gDNA that served as material.

Source study methods: The authors estimated nucleated cell counts from reference gene primer amplification. Here immunoSEQ multiplex PCR was the method, and the copy in TCRdb shows in-frame clones only, minus some. V and J calls and clone size are those listed in that table; D and trimming were worked out from the DNA. The sample consists of about 220,000 clones, around 75% of them appearing once. V shed 4 bases and J 2 bases; nucleotides not matched to a gene: 9. Germline CDR1 is MDHEN and CDR2 is SYDVKM. CDR3 length: 18 residues. The sequenced sample was peripheral blood. V and J are TRBV28 and TRBJ2-3; 13 nucleotides align to TRBD2. The clonotype was recovered from a human donor in a cohort sampled during active COVID-19. For the CDR3, the DNA is TGTGCCAGCAGTTCCCCCACCGGACTAGCGGGAGTCACAGATACGCAGTATTTT. Its protein product is CASSSPTGLAGVTDTQYF.